The clone carrying this TCR beta chain was observed a handful of times. The table came from immunoSEQ multiplex PCR; TCRdb's copy has only in-frame clones and leaves some out. This table has approximately 980,000 clones, around 80% appearing once. This sample is part of a study of shared clonotypes between healthy human individuals. The donor cohort consisted entirely of Caucasian adults residing in Nashville, Tennessee. The clonotype originates from a man aged 18 to 29 in good health. Sequenced material: memory CD4+ T cells sorted from blood. Subset described: CD45RA-negative fraction.

The chain's CDR3 is CASSQEIGLASDTQYF. CDR3 sequence (DNA): TGCGCCAGCAGCCAAGAAATCGGACTAGCGTCAGATACGCAGTATTTT. The chain couples TRBV4-3 to TRBJ2-3, with 9 bases matching TRBD2. This CDR3 comprises 16 residues. V was clipped by 0 bases and J by 4 bases; unmatched bases: 5. The germline CDR1 and CDR2 sequences are LGHNA and YSLEER.